Below, 27 T cell receptor beta chains from the same sample are listed, as sequenced in a study of blood T cell repertoires in COVID-19. Assay: immunoSEQ multiplex PCR; the TCRdb copy retains only in-frame clones and omits some. The data show a few hundred thousand clones, roughly 85% seen once. Sequenced material: PBMCs or T cells enriched from blood (not recorded which). These receptors were collected from a young man who had recovered from COVID-19.

J is TRBJ1-2 and V is TRBV6-5, with D unclear. This CDR3 has 13 residues. The germline V gene encodes CDR1 MNHEY and CDR2 SVGAGI. The ends were cut back, 0 bases at V and 12 bases at J, with 14 bases in the middle. CDR3 sequence: CASSYSPTSLDTF. In nucleotides, the CDR3 is TGTGCCAGCAGTTACTCTCCCACTAGTCTTGACACCTTC.

The rearrangement links TRBV27 to TRBJ2-7, with 10 bases matching TRBD2. Germline V CDR1 and CDR2: MNHEY, SMNVEV (reference sequence). This CDR3 has 16 amino acids. J was trimmed by 5 bases and V by 2 bases; bases with no gene match: 9. The CDR3 region is CASSLKSSGGAHEQYF. CDR3 sequence (DNA): TGTGCCAGCAGTTTAAAGTCCAGCGGGGGGGCCCACGAGCAGTACTTC.

The chain couples TRBV2 to TRBJ2-3, with 8 bases identical to TRBD2. The CDR3 totals 16 residues. Trimming cost V 6 bases and J 6 bases; bases outside gene matches: 14. Germline CDR1 and CDR2: SNHLY and FYNNEI. The CDR3 region has the DNA TGTGCCAGCAGGTTTCGACCGGGGGGGGAGCGTGATACGCAGTATTTT. Amino acids: CASRFRPGGERDTQYF.

This clone has just one count. The chain recombines TRBV7-6 with TRBJ1-6; D is unclear. Germline lookup yields CDR1 SGHVS and CDR2 FNYEAQ. Trimming stripped 1 base from V and 5 bases from J, with 9 bases between. This CDR3 spans 15 amino acids. CDR3 sequence reads: CASSLGSSNNSPLHF. As DNA, the CDR3 is TGTGCCAGCAGCTTAGGGTCCAGTAATAATTCACCCCTCCACTTT.

CDR3 bases: TGTGCCAGCAGCCCTAAACCCCGACAGGGGCGGGGAGAGACCCAGTACTTC. Amino acid sequence: CASSPKPRQGRGETQYF. The V and J genes are TRBV7-2 and TRBJ2-5; 8 nucleotides match TRBD1. Unmatched junction bases numbered 15, after V lost 5 bases and J lost 4 bases. The CDR3 covers 17 residues. Germline V gene data show CDR1 as SGHTA and CDR2 as FQGNSA.

The chain links TRBV7-9 to TRBJ1-2; 9 bases are a match to TRBD1. The CDR3 loop spans 13 amino acids. In germline, CDR1 is SEHNR, CDR2 FQNEAQ (reference sequence). Trimming removed 4 bases from V and 7 bases from J; junction bases left unmatched: 4. CDR3 in amino acids: CASSSGTGSGYTF. The CDR3 DNA sequence: TGTGCCAGCAGCTCCGGGACAGGGAGTGGCTACACCTTC.

The chain combines TRBV7-3 with TRBJ2-1; weak D call: TRBD2 (6 bases). Trimming shortened V by 5 bases and J by 4 bases, and 21 bases separated the two germline ends. Germline CDR1 is SGHTA and CDR2 is FQGTGA. The CDR3 runs 17 residues. The CDR3 reads CASSLNSGTGDYNEQFF. In DNA, the CDR3 is TGTGCCAGCAGCCTAAACTCCGGGACTGGAGATTACAATGAGCAGTTCTTC.

With respect to this clone: Other DNA sequences in the same sample also yield this CDR3. The V gene is TRBV5-1, the J gene TRBJ1-2; TRBD1 agrees at 8 bases. The V gene's germline CDR1 is SGHRS and CDR2 YFSETQ. CDR3 length: 13 amino acids. Trimming cost V 4 bases and J 8 bases; bases outside gene matches: 7. Here the CDR3 DNA reads TGCGCCAGCAGCGATGGACAGGGCGGGGGCTACACCTTC. This encodes CASSDGQGGGYTF.

In its sample, this clone was seen many times. The chain employs TRBV19 and TRBJ2-5, with D possibly being TRBD1 (6 bases). In germline, CDR1 is LNHDA, CDR2 SQIVND (reference sequence). The CDR3 runs to 17 residues. The V and J ends lost 6 bases and 2 bases respectively, with 22 bases between them. The CDR3 reads CASSPGVGSPLQETQYF. The DNA of the CDR3 is TGTGCCAGTAGCCCAGGGGTGGGGTCCCCCCTTCAAGAGACCCAGTACTTC. Full variable domain (remainder filled in from reference TRBV19 and TRBJ2-5): DGGITQSPKYLFRKEGQNVTLSCEQNLNHDAMYWYRQDPGQGLRLIYYSQIVNDFQKGDIAEGYSVSREKKESFPLTVTSAQKNPTAFYLCASSPGVGSPLQETQYFGPGTRLLVL.

This clone was found once. This chain joins TRBV7-2 and TRBJ1-6; perhaps TRBD1 as D (6 bases). Germline assignment: CDR1 SGHTA and CDR2 FQGNSA. The CDR3 consists of 14 residues. V lost 1 base and J 9 bases, leaving 10 bases between the germline ends. The CDR3 reads CASSLGTEVSPLHF. The CDR3 DNA reads TGTGCCAGCAGCTTAGGGACAGAAGTTTCACCCCTCCACTTT.

The CDR3 sequence: CASSWRGGENEQFF. CDR3 nucleotides: TGTGCCAGCAGCTGGCGGGGGGGGGAGAATGAGCAGTTCTTC. The chain carries TRBV7-2 and TRBJ2-1; TRBD2 matches at 9 bases. CDR3 size: 14 residues. V dropped 4 bases and J dropped 7; count of bases not matched to a gene: 5. CDR1 is SGHTA and CDR2 is FQGNSA in the germline V gene.

The chain links TRBV4-2 to TRBJ1-1; 8 bases are a match to TRBD1. This CDR3 is built from 15 residues. In germline, CDR1 is LGHNA, CDR2 YNFKEQ. V gave up 5 bases and J gave up 5 bases; unmatched junction bases: 10. CDR3 nucleotide sequence: TGTGCCAGCAGCTCCGGACAGGGAAGTAGAACTGAAGCTTTCTTT. As protein: CASSSGQGSRTEAFF.

The gene calls are TRBV19 and TRBJ1-2; D is perhaps TRBD1 (6 bases). The CDR3 loop spans 15 amino acids. CDR1 and CDR2 from the germline V gene are LNHDA and SQIVND (reference sequence). Trimming shortened V by 7 bases and J by 4 bases, and 19 bases separated the two germline ends. Written as DNA, the CDR3 is TGTGCCAGTACCCCTGTAGGACAGCCAGGCTATGGCTACACCTTC. It encodes CASTPVGQPGYGYTF.

This clone occurred a few times. The V gene is TRBV11-3, the J gene TRBJ2-1; D is unresolved. In germline, CDR1 is SGHNT, CDR2 YENEEA. The V and J ends lost 1 base and 7 bases respectively, with 11 bases between them. The CDR3 has 14 residues. CDR3 amino acids: CASSLGAISNEQFF. The CDR3 coding sequence is TGTGCCAGCAGCTTAGGGGCCATAAGTAATGAGCAGTTCTTC.

The chain is built from TRBV4-1 and TRBJ1-3; maybe TRBD1 (6 bases). This CDR3 has 17 residues. V lost 2 bases and J lost 1, with 15 bases in between. Germline V gives CDR1 MGHRA, CDR2 YSYEKL. CDR3 in amino acids: CASSQIRDTLSGNTIYF. For the CDR3, the DNA is TGCGCCAGCAGCCAAATCCGGGACACCCTTTCTGGAAACACCATATATTTT.

The V gene is TRBV5-5, the J gene TRBJ1-1; unclear D gene. This CDR3 region has 16 residues. The ends were cut back, 3 bases at V and 1 base at J, with 16 bases in the middle. Germline V gene lookup returns CDR1 SGHKS and CDR2 YYEKEE (reference sequence). The CDR3 sequence: CASSWMPGGENTEAFF. Here the CDR3 DNA reads TGTGCCAGCAGCTGGATGCCCGGCGGGGAGAACACTGAAGCTTTCTTT.

This sequence joins TRBV9 and TRBJ1-2; D gene uncertain. Germline lookup yields CDR1 SGDLS and CDR2 YYNGEE. The germline V and J ends were trimmed by 3 bases and 5 bases, with 8 bases remaining between them. The CDR3 extends over 12 amino acids. CDR3 sequence: CASSGRLYGYTF. CDR3 in DNA: TGTGCCAGCAGCGGCCGACTATATGGCTACACCTTC.

V and J are TRBV2 and TRBJ1-1; D call uncertain. This CDR3 has 11 residues. The V gene lost 6 bases and the J gene lost 6 bases, with 8 bases spanning the gap. The V gene's germline CDR1 is SNHLY and CDR2 FYNNEI. CDR3 in DNA: TGTGCCAGCAGGTTGGCCCCTGAAGCTTTCTTT. Translated: CASRLAPEAFF.

Comment on this clone: Other nucleotide sequences from this sample produce the same CDR3. The chain has TRBV5-1 and TRBJ1-1; a weak D match, TRBD1 (5 bases). The germline CDR1 and CDR2 sequences are SGHRS and YFSETQ. The CDR3 extends over 13 amino acids. The ends were cut back, 1 base at V and 5 bases at J, with 9 bases in the middle. The DNA of the CDR3 is TGCGCCAGCAGCTTGACCGGGGGTACTGAAGCTTTCTTT. Its translation: CASSLTGGTEAFF.

The chain joins TRBV5-8 to TRBJ1-1, with 8 bases lining up with TRBD1. J lost 0 bases, V lost 9 bases, and 4 bases had no gene match. The CDR3 consists of 13 residues. Germline V lookup: CDR1 SGHTS, CDR2 YDEGEE. DNA for the CDR3: TGTGCCACGAGACAGGGGATGAACACTGAAGCTTTCTTT. Amino acid sequence: CATRQGMNTEAFF.

This clone was recorded once. V is TRBV27 and J is TRBJ2-2; D gene uncertain. Deletions cut 1 base from V and 4 bases from J, with 10 bases between. There are 15 residues in the CDR3. The germline V gene has CDR1 MNHEY and CDR2 SMNVEV (reference sequence). The CDR3 DNA follows: TGTGCCAGCAGTTTATTTAGTCCCCCCACCGGGGAGCTGTTTTTT. This codes for CASSLFSPPTGELFF.

V usage is TRBV25-1 and J usage is TRBJ1-2; tentative D call: TRBD1 (5 bases). V lost 7 bases and J 3 bases, leaving 21 bases between the germline ends. The CDR3 runs 16 residues. CDR1 is MGHDK, CDR2 SYGVNS, per germline. The CDR3 is CASTNGGGAGDYGYTF. In DNA, the CDR3 is TGTGCCAGCACCAATGGAGGCGGAGCGGGGGACTATGGCTACACCTTC.

The chain recombines TRBV9 with TRBJ1-6; 7 nucleotides match TRBD1. V shed 4 bases, J shed 7 bases, and the junction held 8 bases outside the gene matches. CDR3 size: 15 residues. Looked up from germline, CDR1 is SGDLS and CDR2 is YYNGEE. DNA of the CDR3: TGTGCCAGCAGCACCGAGGGGGCACGAAATTCACCCCTCCACTTT. It translates to CASSTEGARNSPLHF.

The rearrangement uses TRBV27 and TRBJ1-2, with 7 bases matching TRBD1. The CDR3 contains 14 residues. V lost 2 bases to trimming and J lost 7 bases; unmatched junction nucleotides: 7. CDR1 and CDR2 (germline): MNHEY, SMNVEV (reference sequence). The CDR3 spells CASSLEGNRGGYTF. As DNA, the CDR3 is TGTGCCAGCAGTTTAGAAGGAAACAGGGGTGGCTACACCTTC.

This clone was counted once. CDR3 amino acids: CASSLDGQGGDTQYF. The CDR3 nucleotides read TGCGCCAGCAGCTTGGACGGACAGGGAGGGGATACGCAGTATTTT. This chain uses TRBV5-1 with TRBJ2-3, with a possible D match to TRBD1 (8 bases). CDR1 and CDR2 (germline): SGHRS, YFSETQ. The CDR3 extends over 15 amino acids. Trimming took off 0 bases at V and 6 bases at J, with 14 bases between the two ends.

This clone was counted only a few times. The V gene is TRBV2, the J gene TRBJ1-1; possibly TRBD1 for D (6 bases). CDR1 is SNHLY and CDR2 is FYNNEI in the germline V gene. Trimming took off 7 bases at V and 10 bases at J, with 22 bases between the two ends. CDR3 length: 14 residues. The CDR3 loop reads CASTLVESDSRAFF. CDR3 bases: TGTGCCAGCACTCTAGTCGAATCGGACAGTAGAGCTTTCTTT.

The chain has TRBV5-1 and TRBJ1-6; 7 bases agree with TRBD1. The CDR3 has 15 residues. Germline trimming cut 2 bases from V and 9 bases from J; bases unmatched to any gene: 8. CDR1 SGHRS and CDR2 YFSETQ come from the germline V gene. The CDR3 nucleotides are TGCGCCAGCAGCTTAGTGGGACCAGGGGGTTCACCCCTCCACTTT. Translating it yields CASSLVGPGGSPLHF.